This TCR beta chain is from a study of neurological immune-mediated disorders. Synthesis of cDNA was carried out by template-switch 5'RACE. The reaction used 10-nucleotide random UMIs. TCRdb ran MiXCR on the 5' RACE reads and lists one entry per CDR3 protein. The table lists some 37,000 distinct CDR3 sequences, around an eighth of them singletons. Study-level findings and limits: No sharing of CDR3 amino acid sequences was observed among expanded clones across subjects, suggesting private repertoires in all groups.

This CDR3 contains 12 residues. The V end lost 9 bases, the J end lost 1 base, and 9 bases lay between the germline ends. CDR1 is ENHRY, CDR2 SYGVKD, per germline. This clonotype was counted ten times or more. Its antigen is not identified. The V call is TRBV10-3, the J call TRBJ1-1; D gene ambiguous. This receptor was obtained from a woman aged 45-65 years with HTLV-1-associated myelopathy (HAM/TSP). The sequencing sample was made of PBMCs. The CDR3 nucleotides are TGTGCCATTCGATCGGGGAACACTGAAGCTTTCTTT. Amino acid sequence: CAIRSGNTEAFF.